What follows are 7 T cell receptor beta chains derived from one specimen sequenced in a study of chemoradiotherapy in HPV16-positive cancers. TCRdb's copy holds only in-frame clones and misses some; the assay was immunoSEQ multiplex PCR. Seen here are 3,000 to 4,000 clones, 75% to 85% observed once, and the top ten hold less than 9.5%. Sequenced material: tumor tissue, taken from a patient who underwent chemoradiotherapy. These receptors were taken from a human donor with HPV-associated anogenital cancer.

The V and J genes are TRBV2 and TRBJ2-6; the D gene is possibly TRBD2 (6 bases). Germline CDR1 is SNHLY and CDR2 is FYNNEI. V was cut by 6 bases and J by 3 bases, with 15 bases left in between. The CDR3 runs to 16 residues. CDR3 coding DNA: TGTGCCAGCAGCCGGGACTCCCGGCTTGGGGCCAACGTCCTGACTTTC. Translated: CASSRDSRLGANVLTF. The variable domain in full, with the rest retrieved from reference TRBV2 and TRBJ2-6, is EPEVTQTPSHQVTQMGQEVILRCVPISNHLYFYWYRQILGQKVEFLVSFYNNEISEKSEIFDDQFSVERPDGSNFTLKIRSTKLEDSAMYFCASSRDSRLGANVLTFGAGSRLTVL.

This clone was seen a few times. The V call is TRBV25-1, the J call TRBJ2-7; 7 bases align to TRBD2. The V gene's germline CDR1 is MGHDK and CDR2 SYGVNS. V shed 6 bases and J 7 bases; nucleotides not matched to a gene: 6. This CDR3 has 12 amino acids. The CDR3 is CASRAGLMEQYF. The DNA of the CDR3 is TGTGCCAGCAGAGCGGGGCTAATGGAGCAGTACTTC.

The chain combines TRBV7-2 with TRBJ2-2; TRBD1 matches 7 bases. V lost 5 bases, J lost 4 bases, and 7 bases stayed unmatched. CDR1 SGHTA and CDR2 FQGNSA come from the germline V gene. The CDR3 extends over 15 amino acids. The CDR3 loop is CASSPWDSSTGELFF. In nucleotides, the CDR3 is TGTGCCAGCAGCCCCTGGGACAGCTCCACCGGGGAGCTGTTTTTT.

This clone was seen only a few times. The chain couples TRBV2 to TRBJ2-7; 9 bases fit TRBD1. The CDR3 runs 13 residues. From germline, CDR1 is SNHLY and CDR2 FYNNEI. V lost 10 bases to trimming and J lost 4 bases; unmatched junction nucleotides: 8. The DNA for the CDR3 is TGTGCCACCGCGGGACAGGGAGGTTACGAGCAGTACTTC. Protein sequence: CATAGQGGYEQYF.

The chain is built from TRBV9 and TRBJ2-1, with a weak D call TRBD2 (5 bases). V was shortened by 3 bases and J by 1 base, with 14 bases between the two germline ends. This CDR3 spans 16 amino acids. Germline loops: CDR1 SGDLS, CDR2 YYNGEE. CDR3 sequence: CASSAPGTASYNEQFF. In DNA form, the CDR3 reads TGTGCCAGCAGCGCCCCGGGAACGGCGTCCTACAATGAGCAGTTCTTC. Together with reference TRBV9 and TRBJ2-1, the CDR3 gives the full variable domain: DSGVTQTPKHLITATGQRVTLRCSPRSGDLSVYWYQQSLDQGLQFLIQYYNGEERAKGNILERFSAQQFPDLHSELNLSSLELGDSALYFCASSAPGTASYNEQFFGPGTRLTVL.

The rearrangement joins TRBV2 to TRBJ2-7; the match to TRBD1 covers 10 bases. CDR1 SNHLY and CDR2 FYNNEI come from the germline V gene. The CDR3 totals 15 residues. The trim removed 4 bases at V and 5 bases at J, leaving 8 bases unmatched. CDR3 nucleotides: TGTGCCAGCAGTGGACAGACAGGGGGCACCCACGAGCAGTACTTC. Protein sequence: CASSGQTGGTHEQYF.

V and J are TRBV6-5 and TRBJ2-1; D unclear. The germline V gene has CDR1 MNHEY and CDR2 SVGAGI. This CDR3 comprises 15 residues. Trimming stripped 2 bases from V and 5 bases from J, with 13 bases between. The CDR3 loop is CASSYGVGQDNEQFF. Here the CDR3 DNA reads TGTGCCAGCAGTTACGGCGTAGGCCAAGACAATGAGCAGTTCTTC.